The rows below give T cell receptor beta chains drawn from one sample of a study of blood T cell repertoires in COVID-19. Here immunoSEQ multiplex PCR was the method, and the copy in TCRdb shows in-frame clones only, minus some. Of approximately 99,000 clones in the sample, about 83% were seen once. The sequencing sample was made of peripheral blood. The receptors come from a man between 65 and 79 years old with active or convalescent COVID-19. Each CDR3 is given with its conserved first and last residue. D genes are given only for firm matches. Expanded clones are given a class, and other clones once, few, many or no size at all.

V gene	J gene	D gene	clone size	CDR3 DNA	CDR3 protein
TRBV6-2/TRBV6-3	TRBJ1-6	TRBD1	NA	TGTGCCAGCAGCTTAACAGGGGCGGACTCACCCCTCCACTTT	CASSLTGADSPLHF
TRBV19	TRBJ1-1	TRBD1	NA	TGTGCCAGTAGTCCTCGCGGACAGGGAAGAATGAACACTGAAGCTTTCTTT	CASSPRGQGRMNTEAFF
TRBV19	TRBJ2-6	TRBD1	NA	TGTGCCAGTAGCGACAGGGGGCTTGGGGCCAACGTCCTGACTTTC	CASSDRGLGANVLTF
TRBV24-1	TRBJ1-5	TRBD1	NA	TGTGCCACCAGTACGACAGGGAATCAGCCCCAGCATTTT	CATSTTGNQPQHF
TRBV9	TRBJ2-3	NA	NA	TGTGCCAGCAGCGTGACTTCCGGGGCAGATACGCAGTATTTT	CASSVTSGADTQYF
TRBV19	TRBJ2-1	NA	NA	TGTGCCAGTAGTCAACCCGGGACTGCGAAAGCGGATGAGCAGTTCTTC	CASSQPGTAKADEQFF
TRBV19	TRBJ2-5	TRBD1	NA	TGTGCCAGTAGTAGCAGGGGGCAAGAGACCCAGTACTTC	CASSSRGQETQYF
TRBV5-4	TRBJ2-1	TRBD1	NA	TGTGCCAGCAGCGTGCCGGGACAGGACTACAATGAGCAGTTCTTC	CASSVPGQDYNEQFF
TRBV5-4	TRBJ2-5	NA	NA	TGTGCCAGCAGCTTGGTACAGGGTGTACAAGAGACCCAGTACTTC	CASSLVQGVQETQYF
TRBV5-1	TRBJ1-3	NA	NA	TGCGCCAGCAGCTTGGACAGTGCAGGAAACACCATATATTTT	CASSLDSAGNTIYF
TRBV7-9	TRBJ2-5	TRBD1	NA	TGTGCCAGCAGCCCGGGACAGGGGTACCAAGAGACCCAGTACTTC	CASSPGQGYQETQYF
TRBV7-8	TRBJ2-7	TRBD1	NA	TGTGCCAGCAGCGCCGTGGGGTCGGGACAGGGGTCCTACGAGCAGTACTTC	CASSAVGSGQGSYEQYF
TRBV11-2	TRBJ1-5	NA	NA	TGTGCCACAACGCTACACGCAGGGTTAACTCAGCCCCAGCATTTT	CATTLHAGLTQPQHF
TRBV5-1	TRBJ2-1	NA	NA	TGCGCCAGCAGCTTTGGGGCAGCCGATGAGCAGTTCTTC	CASSFGAADEQFF
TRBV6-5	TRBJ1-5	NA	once	TGTGCCAGCAGTTACTCCCATAGCAATCAGCCCCAGCATTTT	CASSYSHSNQPQHF
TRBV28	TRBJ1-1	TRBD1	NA	TGTGCCAGCAGTTTTCCGAGGGGGCAGAACACTGAAGCTTTCTTT	CASSFPRGQNTEAFF
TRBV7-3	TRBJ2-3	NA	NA	TGTGCCAGCAGCCCTAAGGGGGATGGCACAGATACGCAGTATTTT	CASSPKGDGTDTQYF
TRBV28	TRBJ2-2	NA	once	TGTGCCAGCAGTTTATCGTGGGGGCAGGGCGCGAACACCGGGGAGCTGTTTTTT	CASSLSWGQGANTGELFF
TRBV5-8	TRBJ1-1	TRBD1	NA	TGTGCCAGCAGCTGGACAGGGGGCAAGATGAACACTGAAGCTTTCTTT	CASSWTGGKMNTEAFF
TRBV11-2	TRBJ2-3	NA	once	TGTGCCAGCAGCCTCGAGGAGAATACGCAGTATTTT	CASSLEENTQYF
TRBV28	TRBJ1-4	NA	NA	TGTGCCAGCAGTTTTGGGGGCGCAGGGACTAATGAAAAACTGTTTTTT	CASSFGGAGTNEKLFF
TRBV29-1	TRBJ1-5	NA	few	TGCAGCGCCCGTATTAGCGATCAGCCCCAGCATTTT	CSARISDQPQHF
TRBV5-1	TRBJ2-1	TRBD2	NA	TGCGCCAGCAGCTCACTAGCGGGGGACTACAATGAGCAGTTCTTC	CASSSLAGDYNEQFF
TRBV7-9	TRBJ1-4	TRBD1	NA	TGTGCCAGCAGCCTTCCGGGACAGCGTAATGAAAAACTGTTTTTT	CASSLPGQRNEKLFF
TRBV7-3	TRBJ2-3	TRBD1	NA	TGTGCCAGCAGCTCGAACGGACAGGGGTCAGATACGCAGTATTTT	CASSSNGQGSDTQYF
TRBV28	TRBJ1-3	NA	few	TGTGCCAGCATTCCTGAGTGGGGGACAAGCTCTGGAAACACCATATATTTT	CASIPEWGTSSGNTIYF
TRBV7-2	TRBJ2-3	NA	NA	TGTGCCAGCAGCACACTCGTCGGGGGTGGGAGCACAGATACGCAGTATTTT	CASSTLVGGGSTDTQYF
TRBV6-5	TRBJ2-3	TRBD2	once	TGTGCCAGCAGTTACGGTAGCGGGGGACCCACGGATACGCAGTATTTT	CASSYGSGGPTDTQYF
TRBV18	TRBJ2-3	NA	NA	TGTGCCAGCTCACCGGTACAGGGTACAGATACGCAGTATTTT	CASSPVQGTDTQYF
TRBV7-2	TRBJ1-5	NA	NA	TGTGCCAGCAGCTTACGGGCAGGGGTCCAGCCCCAGCATTTT	CASSLRAGVQPQHF
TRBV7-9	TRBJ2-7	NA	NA	TGTGCCAGCAGCTTAGTCCAGGGGATCGACGAGCAGTACTTC	CASSLVQGIDEQYF
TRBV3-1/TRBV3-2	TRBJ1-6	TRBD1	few	TGTGCCAGCAGACTCAGGGGGAATAATTCACCCCTCCACTTT	CASRLRGNNSPLHF
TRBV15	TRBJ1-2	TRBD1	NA	TGTGCCACCAGCACAGCAGGGGGCCGCAATGGCTACACCTTC	CATSTAGGRNGYTF
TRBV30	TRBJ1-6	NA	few	TGTGCCTGGAGCGATTGGCAGACCCTCCACTTT	CAWSDWQTLHF
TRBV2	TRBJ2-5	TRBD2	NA	TGTGCCAGCAGCCTTGGACTAGCGGGGGAGCAAGAGACCCAGTACTTC	CASSLGLAGEQETQYF
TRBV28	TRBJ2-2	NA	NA	TGTGCCAGCACTCGGGGCACCGGGGAGCTGTTTTTT	CASTRGTGELFF
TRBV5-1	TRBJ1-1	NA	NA	TGCGCCAGCAGCTTGGGAGACAGGACTGAAGCTTTCTTT	CASSLGDRTEAFF
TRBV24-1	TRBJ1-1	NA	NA	TGTGCCACCAGTGATTCCGGGCAGGGTTACACTGAAGCTTTCTTT	CATSDSGQGYTEAFF
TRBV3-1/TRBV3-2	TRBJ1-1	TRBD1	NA	TGTGCCAGCAGCCAAATCAGGGGGACGCTTGGTGGCACTGAAGCTTTCTTT	CASSQIRGTLGGTEAFF
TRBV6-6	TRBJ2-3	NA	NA	TGTGCCAGCAGTTACTTGACTGCGGGGGATACGCAGTATTTT	CASSYLTAGDTQYF
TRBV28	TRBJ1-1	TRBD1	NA	TGTGCCAGCAGTGAAACCGGGACAGAGAACACTGAAGCTTTCTTT	CASSETGTENTEAFF
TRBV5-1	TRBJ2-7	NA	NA	TGCGCCAGCAGCTTGGAGCAGGGGCCCCACGAGCAGTACTTC	CASSLEQGPHEQYF
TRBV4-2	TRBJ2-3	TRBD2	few	TGTGCCAGCAGCCAAGTAGACGGCTATCCGGGACTAGCGGGGGGGCCGACAGATACGCAGTATTTT	CASSQVDGYPGLAGGPTDTQYF